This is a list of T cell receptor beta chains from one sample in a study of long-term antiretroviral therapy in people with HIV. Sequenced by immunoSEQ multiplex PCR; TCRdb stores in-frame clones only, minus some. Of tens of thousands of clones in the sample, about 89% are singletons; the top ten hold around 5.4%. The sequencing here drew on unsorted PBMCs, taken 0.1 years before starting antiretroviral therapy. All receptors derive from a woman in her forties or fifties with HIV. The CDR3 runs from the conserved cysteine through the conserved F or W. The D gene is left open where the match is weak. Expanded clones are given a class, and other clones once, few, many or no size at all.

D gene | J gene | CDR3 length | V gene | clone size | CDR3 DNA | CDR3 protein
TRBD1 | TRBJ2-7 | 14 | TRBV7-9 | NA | TGTGCCAGCAGGCCGGGTGACAGGGCCTACGAGCAGTACTTC | CASRPGDRAYEQYF
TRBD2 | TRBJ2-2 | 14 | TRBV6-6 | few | TGTGCCAGCAGGGACAGCGGGGGGCCCGGGGAGCTGTTTTTT | CASRDSGGPGELFF
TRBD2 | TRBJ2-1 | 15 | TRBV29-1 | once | TGCAGCGTTCTAAACTGGACTAGCGATAACAATGAGCAGTTCTTC | CSVLNWTSDNNEQFF
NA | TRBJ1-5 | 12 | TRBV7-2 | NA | TGTGCCAGCAGCCTAAACCATCAGCCCCAGCATTTT | CASSLNHQPQHF
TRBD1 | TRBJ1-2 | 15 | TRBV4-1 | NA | TGCGCCAGCAGCCCGCTTCGGGACAGTAACTATGGCTACACCTTC | CASSPLRDSNYGYTF
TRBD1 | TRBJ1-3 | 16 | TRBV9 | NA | TGTGCCAGCAGCCGCCCCCGGGACAGGGGAAGAAACACCATATATTTT | CASSRPRDRGRNTIYF
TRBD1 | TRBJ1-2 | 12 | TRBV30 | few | TGTGCCTGGAGGGCGACAGGGAATGGCTACACCTTC | CAWRATGNGYTF
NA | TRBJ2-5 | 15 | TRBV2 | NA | TGTGCCAGCACCGGAGGGACAGTCCAACAAGAGACCCAGTACTTC | CASTGGTVQQETQYF
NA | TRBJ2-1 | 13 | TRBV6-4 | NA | TGTGCCAGCAGTGAGGACGACTACAATGAGCAGTTCTTC | CASSEDDYNEQFF
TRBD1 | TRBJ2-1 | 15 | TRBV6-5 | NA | TGTGCCAGCAGCCGCGGACAGGGGGCCCACAATGAGCAGTTCTTC | CASSRGQGAHNEQFF
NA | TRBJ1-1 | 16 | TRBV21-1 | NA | TGTGCCAGCAGCAAAGCGCGTATTGATAGGGTGGAGTGGTCTTTCTTT | CASSKARIDRVEWSFF
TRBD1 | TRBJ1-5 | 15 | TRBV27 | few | TGTGCCAGCAGTGACCTGGACAGGGGCAATCAGCCCCAGCATTTT | CASSDLDRGNQPQHF
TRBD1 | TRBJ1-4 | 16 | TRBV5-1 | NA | TGCGCCAGCAGCGGAGACAGGGGACCTTCTAATGAAAAACTGTTTTTT | CASSGDRGPSNEKLFF
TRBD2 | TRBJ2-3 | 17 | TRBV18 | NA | TGTGCCAGCTCACTTTCCACATCCAGCGGGGGGGCCTATACGCAGTATTTT | CASSLSTSSGGAYTQYF
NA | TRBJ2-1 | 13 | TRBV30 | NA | TGTGCCTGGAGTGTCCGAGGGAACAATGAGCAGTTCTTC | CAWSVRGNNEQFF
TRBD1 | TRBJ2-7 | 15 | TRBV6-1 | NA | TGTGCCAGCAGCCCGACAGGGTTCCTATCCTACGAGCAGTACTTC | CASSPTGFLSYEQYF
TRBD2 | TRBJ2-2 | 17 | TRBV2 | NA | TGTGCCAGCAGTGTTTTTAGCGGGGGATCGAACACCGGGGAGCTGTTTTTT | CASSVFSGGSNTGELFF
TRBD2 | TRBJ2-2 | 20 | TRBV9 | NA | TGTGCCAGCAGCGTAGGGTGGCTCTCAACTAGCGGGGGAAACACCGGGGAGCTGTTTTTT | CASSVGWLSTSGGNTGELFF
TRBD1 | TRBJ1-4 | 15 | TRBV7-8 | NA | TGTGCCAGCAGCTCCCGGACAGGAGCTAATGAAAAACTGTTTTTT | CASSSRTGANEKLFF
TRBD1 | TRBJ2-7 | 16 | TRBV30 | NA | TGTGCCTGGAGTGCACGCGCCTCGGGACAGGGATCCGAGCAGTACTTC | CAWSARASGQGSEQYF
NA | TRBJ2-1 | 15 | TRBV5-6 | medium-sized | TGTGCCAGCAGCGCGGGGTGGGGACTGGACAATGAGCAGTTCTTC | CASSAGWGLDNEQFF
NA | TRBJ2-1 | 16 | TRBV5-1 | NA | TGCGCCAGCAGCCTGTCGGGCAGGGCATCCTACAATGAGCAGTTCTTC | CASSLSGRASYNEQFF
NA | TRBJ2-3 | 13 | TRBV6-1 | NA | TGTGCCAGCAGCTCCTCAAACACAGATACGCAGTATTTT | CASSSSNTDTQYF
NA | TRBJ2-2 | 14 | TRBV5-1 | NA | TGCGCCAGCAGCTTTAGGGGGAACACCGGGGAGCTGTTTTTT | CASSFRGNTGELFF
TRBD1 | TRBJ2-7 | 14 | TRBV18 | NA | TGTGCCAGCCGATGGGGACAGGGGGCGTACGAGCAGTACTTC | CASRWGQGAYEQYF
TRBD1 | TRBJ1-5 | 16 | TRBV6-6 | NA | TGTGCCAGCAGTCACGCCCTGGACAGGGGCAATCAGCCCCAGCATTTT | CASSHALDRGNQPQHF
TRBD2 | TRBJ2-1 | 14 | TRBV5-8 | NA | TGTGCCAGTCTCGGGGGGGGGCGGAACAATGAGCAGTTCTTC | CASLGGGRNNEQFF
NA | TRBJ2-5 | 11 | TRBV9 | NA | TGTGCCAGCAGCGTAGAAGAGACCCAGTACTTC | CASSVEETQYF
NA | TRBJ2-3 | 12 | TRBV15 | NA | TGTGCCACGACCACTTGGGGAGATACGCAGTATTTT | CATTTWGDTQYF
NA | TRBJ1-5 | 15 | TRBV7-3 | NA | TGTGCCAGCAGCTTACCCGCCACAAGTAATCAGCCCCAGCATTTT | CASSLPATSNQPQHF
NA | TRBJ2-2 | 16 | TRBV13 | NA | TGTGCCAGCAGCTTATGGTCAGGGGAGAACACCGGGGAGCTGTTTTTT | CASSLWSGENTGELFF
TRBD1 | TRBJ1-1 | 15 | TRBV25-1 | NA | TGTGCCAGCAGTGGCTCCGGGACAGGGGAAACTGAAGCTTTCTTT | CASSGSGTGETEAFF
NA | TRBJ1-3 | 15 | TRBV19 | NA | TGTGCCAGTAGTCAAAACTGGGGTACCGGAAACACCATATATTTT | CASSQNWGTGNTIYF
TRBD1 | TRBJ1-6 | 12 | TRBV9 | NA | TGTGCCAGCAGCTCAGGGGGCCCACCCCTCCACTTT | CASSSGGPPLHF
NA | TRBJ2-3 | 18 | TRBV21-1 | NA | TGTGCCAGCAGCAAAGGGTCGACTAGCGGGGGGGTAACAGATACGCAGTATTTT | CASSKGSTSGGVTDTQYF
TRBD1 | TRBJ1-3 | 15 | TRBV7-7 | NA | TGTGCTAGCAGCCCGGACAGGGGATTTGGAAACACCATATATTTT | CASSPDRGFGNTIYF
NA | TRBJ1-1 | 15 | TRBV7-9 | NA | TGTGCCAGCAGCTTCTGGGGCCGGGGGGGCGGTGAAGCTTTCTTT | CASSFWGRGGGEAFF
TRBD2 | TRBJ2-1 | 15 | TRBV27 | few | TGTGCCAGCAGCCCAAGCGGGGAGTTATACAATGAGCAGTTCTTC | CASSPSGELYNEQFF
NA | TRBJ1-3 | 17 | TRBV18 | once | TGTGCCAGCTCACCGCTTGAGGGCTCCTCGTCTGGAAACACCATATATTTT | CASSPLEGSSSGNTIYF
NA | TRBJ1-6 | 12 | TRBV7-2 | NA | TGTGCCAGCAGCTTAGCGCATTCACCCCTCCACTTT | CASSLAHSPLHF
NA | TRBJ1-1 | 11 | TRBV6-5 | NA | TGTGCCAGCATCTTCGGCACTGAAGCTTTCTTT | CASIFGTEAFF
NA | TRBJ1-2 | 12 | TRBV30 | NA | TGTGCCTGGAGCCGGGACGCGTATGGCTACACCTTC | CAWSRDAYGYTF
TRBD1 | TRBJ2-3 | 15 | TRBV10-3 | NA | TGTGCCATCAGTGGACGGACAGGGTTGGAAGATACGCAGTATTTT | CAISGRTGLEDTQYF
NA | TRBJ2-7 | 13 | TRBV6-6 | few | TGTGCCAGCAGTGTTCAAAAACCCTACGAGCAGTACTTC | CASSVQKPYEQYF
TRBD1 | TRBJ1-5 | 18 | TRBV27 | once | TGTGCCAGCAGTTTATCTAGGCCAGGGGGCGGGATCCATCAGCCCCAGCATTTT | CASSLSRPGGGIHQPQHF
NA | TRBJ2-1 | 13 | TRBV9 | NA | TGTGCCAGCAGCGTAGCTCCCAAGTATGAGCAGTTCTTC | CASSVAPKYEQFF
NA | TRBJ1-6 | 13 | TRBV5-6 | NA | TGTGCCAGCCGGGGGTCTTTTAATTCACCCCTCCACTTT | CASRGSFNSPLHF
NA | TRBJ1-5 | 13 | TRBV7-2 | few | TGTGCCAGCAGCTTAGGTCAGAATCAGCCCCAGCATTTT | CASSLGQNQPQHF
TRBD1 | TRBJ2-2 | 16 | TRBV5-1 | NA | TGCGCCAGCAGCTTCACAGGGGGCGCTGGCACCGGGGAGCTGTTTTTT | CASSFTGGAGTGELFF
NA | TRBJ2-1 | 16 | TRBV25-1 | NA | TGTGCCAGCAGCGTTCCGGGGACAAGTCCCTACAATGAGCAGTTCTTC | CASSVPGTSPYNEQFF
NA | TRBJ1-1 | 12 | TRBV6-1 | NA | TGTGCCAGCAGTGAATGGAAGGGTGAAGCTTTCTTT | CASSEWKGEAFF
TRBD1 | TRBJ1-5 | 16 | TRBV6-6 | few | TGTGCCAGCAGAGAGGACAGGGGGCTTCTTTATCAGCCCCAGCATTTT | CASREDRGLLYQPQHF
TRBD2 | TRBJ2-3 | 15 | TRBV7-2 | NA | TGTGCCAGCAGCTTAGCTAGCGGGGGGGCGTATACGCAGTATTTT | CASSLASGGAYTQYF
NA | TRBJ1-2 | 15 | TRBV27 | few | TGTGCCAGCAGTTTATACCCTGACCCAATTGGGGGCTACACCTTC | CASSLYPDPIGGYTF
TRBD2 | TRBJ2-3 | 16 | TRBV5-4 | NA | TGTGCCAGCAGCTTTAGAGCGGGGGACTCCACAGATACGCAGTATTTT | CASSFRAGDSTDTQYF